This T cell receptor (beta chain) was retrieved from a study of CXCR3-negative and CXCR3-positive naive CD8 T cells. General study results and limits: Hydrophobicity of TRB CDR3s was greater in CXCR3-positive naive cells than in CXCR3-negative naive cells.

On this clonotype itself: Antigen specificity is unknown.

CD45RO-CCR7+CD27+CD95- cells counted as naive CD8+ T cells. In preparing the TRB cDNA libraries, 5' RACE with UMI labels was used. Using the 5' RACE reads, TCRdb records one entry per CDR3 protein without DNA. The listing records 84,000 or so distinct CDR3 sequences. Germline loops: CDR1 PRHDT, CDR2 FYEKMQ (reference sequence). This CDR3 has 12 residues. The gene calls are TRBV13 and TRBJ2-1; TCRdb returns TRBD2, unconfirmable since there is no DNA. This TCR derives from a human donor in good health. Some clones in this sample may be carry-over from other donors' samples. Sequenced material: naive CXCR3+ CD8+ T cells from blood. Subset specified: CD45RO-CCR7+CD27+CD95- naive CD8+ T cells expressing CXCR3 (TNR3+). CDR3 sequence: CASRGGGNEQFF.